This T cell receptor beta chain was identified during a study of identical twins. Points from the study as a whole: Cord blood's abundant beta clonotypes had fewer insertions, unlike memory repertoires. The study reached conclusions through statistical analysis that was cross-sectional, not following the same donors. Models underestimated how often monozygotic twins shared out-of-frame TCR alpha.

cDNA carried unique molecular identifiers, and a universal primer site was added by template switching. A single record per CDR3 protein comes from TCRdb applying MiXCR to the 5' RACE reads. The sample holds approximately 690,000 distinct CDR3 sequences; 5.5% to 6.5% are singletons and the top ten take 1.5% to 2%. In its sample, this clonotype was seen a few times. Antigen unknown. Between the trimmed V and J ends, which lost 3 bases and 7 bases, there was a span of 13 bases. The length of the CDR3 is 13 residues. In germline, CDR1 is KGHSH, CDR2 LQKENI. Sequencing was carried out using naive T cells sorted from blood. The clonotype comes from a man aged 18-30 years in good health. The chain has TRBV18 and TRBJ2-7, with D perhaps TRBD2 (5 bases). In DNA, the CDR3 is TGTGCCAGCTCACCCAGCGGACGGGTGGAGCAGTACGTC. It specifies CASSPSGRVEQYV.